This is a list of T cell receptor beta chains from one sample in a study of cytomegalovirus exposure and HLA in healthy donors. Assay used: immunoSEQ multiplex PCR; TCRdb lists only in-frame clones, some missing. This sample has some 190,000 clones, with around 86% found just once. Sequencing used PBMCs. The source of these receptors is a woman aged 18-29 years in good health and CMV-seronegative. The CDR3 runs from the conserved cysteine through the conserved F or W. Fields, in order: CDR3 DNA, CDR3 protein, J gene, clone size, V gene, D gene. A D gene is named only where the DNA matches it firmly. The size of a clone is reported for some rows only, either as once, few or many, or as a class for expanded clones.

CDR3nt: TGTGCCAGCAGCGTCCAGGGGGCACCCCTCCACTTT; CDR3aa: CASSVQGAPLHF; j_gene: TRBJ1-6; abundance: NA; v_gene: TRBV6-6; d_gene: TRBD1
CDR3nt: TGTGCCAGCAGCCATCCGGGACATTCATCCCACTACACCTTC; CDR3aa: CASSHPGHSSHYTF; j_gene: TRBJ1-2; abundance: NA; v_gene: TRBV6-1; d_gene: NA
CDR3nt: TGTGCCAGCAGCCCGACTAGCGGGGGGGCGAATGAGCAGTTCTTC; CDR3aa: CASSPTSGGANEQFF; j_gene: TRBJ2-1; abundance: NA; v_gene: TRBV6-6; d_gene: TRBD2
CDR3nt: TGTGCCAGCAGCTTTAGACTAGCGGGGGACTCCTACGAGCAGTACTTC; CDR3aa: CASSFRLAGDSYEQYF; j_gene: TRBJ2-7; abundance: once; v_gene: TRBV11-2; d_gene: TRBD2
CDR3nt: TGTGCCAGCAGGGCCTCGAGGCTAGCGGCGGATACGCAGTATTTT; CDR3aa: CASRASRLAADTQYF; j_gene: TRBJ2-3; abundance: NA; v_gene: TRBV7-8; d_gene: TRBD2
CDR3nt: TGTGCCAGCAGCTCCGGACTAGCGGGCTACAATGAGCAGTTCTTC; CDR3aa: CASSSGLAGYNEQFF; j_gene: TRBJ2-1; abundance: NA; v_gene: TRBV2; d_gene: TRBD2
CDR3nt: TGCGCCAGCAGCCAAGGACAGGAGAGTGCCAAAAACATTCAGTACTTC; CDR3aa: CASSQGQESAKNIQYF; j_gene: TRBJ2-4; abundance: few; v_gene: TRBV5-1; d_gene: TRBD1
CDR3nt: TGTGCCAGCTCACCGACGGGGACTAGCGGGAGGAGGTACGAGCAGTACTTC; CDR3aa: CASSPTGTSGRRYEQYF; j_gene: TRBJ2-7; abundance: NA; v_gene: TRBV18; d_gene: TRBD2
CDR3nt: TGTGCCAGCAATTCAGGGGTCGGTGAAAAACTGTTTTTT; CDR3aa: CASNSGVGEKLFF; j_gene: TRBJ1-4; abundance: NA; v_gene: TRBV6-1; d_gene: NA
CDR3nt: TGTGCCAGCAGTTCCCAGACAGAGCTCTATGGCTACACCTTC; CDR3aa: CASSSQTELYGYTF; j_gene: TRBJ1-2; abundance: NA; v_gene: TRBV6-5; d_gene: NA
CDR3nt: TGTGCCAGCAGTCCTGGCCCGACCTATAATTCACCCCTCCACTTT; CDR3aa: CASSPGPTYNSPLHF; j_gene: TRBJ1-6; abundance: NA; v_gene: TRBV6-6; d_gene: NA
CDR3nt: TGCGCCAGCAGCTTGGGAAGGCTCGGGACTTACAATTCCTACAATGAGCAGTTCTTC; CDR3aa: CASSLGRLGTYNSYNEQFF; j_gene: TRBJ2-1; abundance: NA; v_gene: TRBV5-1; d_gene: NA
CDR3nt: TGTGCCAGCAGCGTTATTGACCAGGGGTTCGAGCAGTACTTC; CDR3aa: CASSVIDQGFEQYF; j_gene: TRBJ2-7; abundance: NA; v_gene: TRBV9; d_gene: NA
CDR3nt: TGTGCCAGCAGCGATACAGGGGCCGTTAGCAATCAGCCCCAGCATTTT; CDR3aa: CASSDTGAVSNQPQHF; j_gene: TRBJ1-5; abundance: NA; v_gene: TRBV21-1; d_gene: NA
CDR3nt: TGTGCCAGCAGCTTGCAGGAGAACACTGAAGCTTTCTTT; CDR3aa: CASSLQENTEAFF; j_gene: TRBJ1-1; abundance: NA; v_gene: TRBV7-9; d_gene: NA
CDR3nt: TGCAGCGTTGTTGGCGGGGAGGTCGGTGAGACCCAGTACTTC; CDR3aa: CSVVGGEVGETQYF; j_gene: TRBJ2-5; abundance: few; v_gene: TRBV29-1; d_gene: NA